This TCR beta chain was observed in a study of cytomegalovirus exposure and HLA in healthy donors. Study-wide results and caveats: According to a later analysis, most TCR beta chains associated with CMV appeared HLA-restricted. Serostatus for CMV was the only available immune exposure information.

The V and J ends lost 4 bases and 3 bases respectively, with 12 bases between them. The CDR3 runs 14 residues. CDR1 is SGHNT, CDR2 YYREEE, per germline (reference sequence). PCR was performed using 60 Vbeta and 13 Jbeta primers. This table comes from immunoSEQ multiplex PCR, and its TCRdb copy is limited to in-frame clones, with some not included. The sample has about 190,000 clones, approximately 84% seen once; the top ten hold around 2.8%. Remarks on this clone: As yet, its antigen is unknown.

The sequence was collected from a woman aged 45-65 years in good health and CMV-seropositive. Sequencing was performed on PBMCs. The genes are TRBV5-4 and TRBJ2-3; D remains unclear. The CDR3 nucleotides are TGTGCCAGCAGCCCTGGTAGTTGGACAGATACGCAGTATTTT. This translates into CASSPGSWTDTQYF. Variable domain in full (rest from reference TRBV5-4 and TRBJ2-3): ETGVTQSPTHLIKTRGQQVTLRCSSQSGHNTVSWYQQALGQGPQFIFQYYREEENGRGNFPPRFSGLQFPNYSSELNVNALELDDSALYLCASSPGSWTDTQYFGPGTRLTVL.